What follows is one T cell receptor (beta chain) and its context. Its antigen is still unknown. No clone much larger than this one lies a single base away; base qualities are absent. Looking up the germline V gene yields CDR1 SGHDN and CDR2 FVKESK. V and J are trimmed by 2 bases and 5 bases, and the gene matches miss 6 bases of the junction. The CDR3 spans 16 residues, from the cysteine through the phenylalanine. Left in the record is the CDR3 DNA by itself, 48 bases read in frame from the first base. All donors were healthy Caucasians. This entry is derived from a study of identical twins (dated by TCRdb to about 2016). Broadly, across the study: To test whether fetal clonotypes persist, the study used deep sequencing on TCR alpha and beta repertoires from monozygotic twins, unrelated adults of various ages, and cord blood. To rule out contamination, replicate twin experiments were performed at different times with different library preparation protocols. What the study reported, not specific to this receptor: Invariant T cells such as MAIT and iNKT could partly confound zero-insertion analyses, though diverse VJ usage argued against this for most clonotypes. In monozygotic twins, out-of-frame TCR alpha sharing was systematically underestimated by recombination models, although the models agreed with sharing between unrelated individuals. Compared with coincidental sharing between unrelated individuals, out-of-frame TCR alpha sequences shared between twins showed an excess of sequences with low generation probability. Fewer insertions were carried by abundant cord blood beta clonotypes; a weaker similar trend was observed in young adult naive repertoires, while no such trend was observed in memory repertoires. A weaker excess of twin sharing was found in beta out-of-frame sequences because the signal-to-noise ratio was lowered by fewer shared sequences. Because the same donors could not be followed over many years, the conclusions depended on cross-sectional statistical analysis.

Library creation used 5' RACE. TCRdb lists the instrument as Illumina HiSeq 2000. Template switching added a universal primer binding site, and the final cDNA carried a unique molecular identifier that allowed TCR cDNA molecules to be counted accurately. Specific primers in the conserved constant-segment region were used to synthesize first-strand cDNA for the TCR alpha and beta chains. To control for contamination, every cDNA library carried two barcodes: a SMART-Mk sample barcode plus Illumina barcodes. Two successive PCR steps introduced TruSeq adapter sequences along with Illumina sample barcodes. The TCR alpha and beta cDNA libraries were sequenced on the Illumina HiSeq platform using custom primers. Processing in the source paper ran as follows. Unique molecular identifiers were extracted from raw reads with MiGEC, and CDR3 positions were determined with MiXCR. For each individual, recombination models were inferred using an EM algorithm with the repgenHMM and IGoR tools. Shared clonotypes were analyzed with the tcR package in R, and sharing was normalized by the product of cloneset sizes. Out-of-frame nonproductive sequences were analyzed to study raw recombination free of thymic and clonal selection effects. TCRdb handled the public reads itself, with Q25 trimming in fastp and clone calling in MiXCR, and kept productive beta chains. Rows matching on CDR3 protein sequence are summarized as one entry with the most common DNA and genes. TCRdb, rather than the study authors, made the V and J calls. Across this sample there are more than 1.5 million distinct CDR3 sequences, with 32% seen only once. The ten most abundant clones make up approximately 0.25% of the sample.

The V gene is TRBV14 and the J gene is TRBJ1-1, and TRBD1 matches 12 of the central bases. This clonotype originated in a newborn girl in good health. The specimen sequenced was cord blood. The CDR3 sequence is CASSQQGQGARTEAFF. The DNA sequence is TGTGCCAGCAGCCAACAGGGACAGGGGGCTCGTACTGAAGCTTTCTTT.